These T cell receptor beta chains were read from a single sample in a study of response to subunit inactivated influenza vaccine. TCRdb itself ran the RT-PCR reads through MiXCR, one entry per CDR3 protein. Seen here are 800,000 to 1,000,000 distinct CDR3 sequences, about 20% observed once, and the top ten hold 10% to 13%. Sequenced here: PBMCs from blood, sampled roughly 5 days after vaccination. The receptor set was obtained from a man in his fifties who received an inactivated influenza vaccine. Both conserved end residues are part of each CDR3. The D gene is left open where the match is weak. Size tells how often a clone was seen (once, few, many) or the class of an expanded clone, and some rows leave it out.

d_call	v_call	clone_size	j_call	cdr3_nt	cdr3_aa
-	TRBV12-3/TRBV12-4	-	TRBJ1-5	TGTGCCAGCAGCTCGGACGGGGGACAGCCCCAGCATTTT	CASSSDGGQPQHF
-	TRBV5-1	few	TRBJ2-2	TGCGCCAGCAGCTCAGGACCGCTCAGGGAGCTGTTTTTT	CASSSGPLRELFF
-	TRBV28	-	TRBJ2-7	TGTGCCAGCAGGCCCTTTCAATTGAGTGCCTACGAGCAGTACTTC	CASRPFQLSAYEQYF
-	TRBV7-2	few	TRBJ2-1	TGTGCCAGCAGCTTAACGGTGGTTAGCACATCCCCCAATGAGCAGTTCTTC	CASSLTVVSTSPNEQFF
TRBD1	TRBV20-1	-	TRBJ1-2	TGCAGTGGTTTGAGACAGGGGTACGGCTACACCTTC	CSGLRQGYGYTF
-	TRBV7-8	-	TRBJ2-4	TGTGCCAGCAGCTTAGCTTTTCGATCCCCGAGGGGTAAAAACATTCAGTACTTC	CASSLAFRSPRGKNIQYF
-	TRBV20-1	-	TRBJ2-7	TGCAGTTCCCACGGGGCTTTCTCCTACGAGCAGTACTTC	CSSHGAFSYEQYF
-	TRBV7-9	-	TRBJ1-4	TGTGCCAGCAGCTTAGTGCATGAAAAACTGTTTTTT	CASSLVHEKLFF
TRBD2	TRBV7-2	-	TRBJ2-7	TGTGCCAGCAGACTGGGACTAGCGGGATACGAGCAGTACTTC	CASRLGLAGYEQYF
-	TRBV4-2	-	TRBJ1-4	TGTGCCAGCAGCCAAGCCCTACTTGATAATGAAAAACTGTTTTTT	CASSQALLDNEKLFF
TRBD2	TRBV3-1	many	TRBJ2-3	TGTGCCAGCAGCCAAGATTTCTTACTAGCGGATTTGATTACAGATACGCAGTATTTT	CASSQDFLLADLITDTQYF
TRBD1	TRBV7-6	few	TRBJ2-3	TGTGCCAGCAGCTTAGAATATGGGGACAGGGTCACAGATACGCAGTATTTT	CASSLEYGDRVTDTQYF
-	TRBV12-3/TRBV12-4	-	TRBJ2-3	TGTGCCAGCAACGACTCACCAACTAGCACAGATACGCAGTATTTT	CASNDSPTSTDTQYF
-	TRBV12-3/TRBV12-4	few	TRBJ1-2	TGTGCCAGCAGTTTGGACGGACCAAACTATGGCTACACCTTC	CASSLDGPNYGYTF
-	TRBV7-9	-	TRBJ1-1	TGTGCCAGCAGCCTAATCATCCCCCCGACAGCGAACACTGAAGCTTTCTTT	CASSLIIPPTANTEAFF
-	TRBV18	-	TRBJ2-3	TGTGCCAGCTCACTAGGGGAGAGGACAGATACGCAGTATTTT	CASSLGERTDTQYF
-	TRBV7-9	-	TRBJ1-5	TGTGCCAGCAGCTGGGGGGCAGGCAATCAGCCCCAGCATTTT	CASSWGAGNQPQHF
TRBD2	TRBV4-2	few	TRBJ2-1	TGTGCCAGCAGCCAAGATGGTGGACTAGCGGGAGATATTGAGCAGTTCTTC	CASSQDGGLAGDIEQFF
-	TRBV5-1	-	TRBJ1-4	TGCGCCAGCAGCGAGGGACGACTAAGGGAAAAACTGTTTTTT	CASSEGRLREKLFF
TRBD1	TRBV12-3/TRBV12-4	few	TRBJ1-2	TGTGCCAGCAGTTCCAGACAGGGGCCATATGGCTACACCTTC	CASSSRQGPYGYTF
-	TRBV20-1	-	TRBJ2-7	TGCAGTGCTAGAGACGACGAGCAGTACTTC	CSARDDEQYF
TRBD1	TRBV12-3/TRBV12-4	many	TRBJ1-1	TGTGCCAGCAGCCGCCTAAAACAGGGGTGGTACACTGAAGCTTTCTTT	CASSRLKQGWYTEAFF
TRBD2	TRBV7-8	few	TRBJ2-1	TGTGCCAGCAGCCAGGGACTAGCGGGAGTCTACAATGAGCAGTTCTTC	CASSQGLAGVYNEQFF
TRBD1	TRBV29-1	few	TRBJ2-7	TGCAGCGTTCTCCCCGCCGGGACAGGGGGCGAGCAGTACTTC	CSVLPAGTGGEQYF
TRBD1	TRBV29-1	-	TRBJ1-5	TGCAGCGTTGCCGACAGGGAAAATCAGCCCCAGCATTTT	CSVADRENQPQHF
TRBD1	TRBV6-5	few	TRBJ2-7	TGTGCCAGCAGTTTGGCTCCCGGGACAGGGGTCCACGAGCAGTACTTC	CASSLAPGTGVHEQYF
TRBD2	TRBV7-2	-	TRBJ2-1	TGTGCCAGCAGCTTAGTTAGCGGGGGGGCTAATGAGCAGTTCTTC	CASSLVSGGANEQFF
TRBD2	TRBV18	few	TRBJ2-3	TGTGCCAGCTCACCACCGTCCTTGCTAGCGGGAAACACAGATACGCAGTATTTT	CASSPPSLLAGNTDTQYF
TRBD2	TRBV12-3/TRBV12-4	-	TRBJ2-1	TGTGCCAGCAAGATAGCGGGAGGCTCCTACAATGAGCAGTTCTTC	CASKIAGGSYNEQFF
TRBD1	TRBV7-2	-	TRBJ1-5	TGTGCCAGCAGCCCTTGGACAGGCGGAAATCAGCCCCAGCATTTT	CASSPWTGGNQPQHF
-	TRBV6-1	-	TRBJ2-1	TGTGCCAGCACCAAAGGGGGGGGGGCTGGGAATGAGCAGTTCTTC	CASTKGGGAGNEQFF
-	TRBV5-1	-	TRBJ2-1	TGCGCCAGCAGCTTCGGCCTTAAGGGGCATGAGCAGTTCTTC	CASSFGLKGHEQFF